These 2 T cell receptor beta chains came from one sample sequenced in a study of metastatic and nonmetastatic thyroid tumors. TCRdb reassembled clones from the PCR reads with MiXCR. The sample holds about 20,000 clones, around 28% seen once. Each patient went into thyroid surgery without having received any treatment. Input material: blood. Receptor source: a female donor with papillary thyroid cancer or a benign thyroid nodule (not recorded which). Some clones in this sample may be carry-over from other donors' samples.

This clone has ten or more counts. A much larger clone differs by one base, so this may be a read error. This sample includes further DNA sequences coding for the same CDR3. CDR3 amino acids: CASSLAFENTGELFF. DNA for the CDR3: TGTGCCAGCAGCTTAGCCTTCGAGAACACCGGGGAGCTGTTCTTT. V and J are TRBV7-6 and TRBJ2-2; a possible D gene is TRBD2 (5 bases). The CDR3 is made up of 15 amino acids. Looked up from germline, CDR1 is SGHVS and CDR2 is FNYEAQ.

This chain joins TRBV9 and TRBJ2-3; 12 bases align to TRBD2. CDR3 length: 13 residues. The V and J ends lost 7 bases and 4 bases, in that order; junction bases with no gene match: 1. Per germline, CDR1 SGDLS and CDR2 YYNGEE. CDR3 sequence (DNA): TGTGCCAGCGGACTAGCGGGATCAGATACGCAGTATTTT. Its translation: CASGLAGSDTQYF.